This is a list of T cell receptor beta chains from one sample in a study of T cell responses to AZD1222 COVID-19 vaccine. Generated by immunoSEQ multiplex PCR, the TCRdb table keeps only in-frame clones and is missing some. The table includes about 150,000 clones, about nine tenths detected once. The sample here was peripheral blood, taken after recovery from COVID-19. The receptors here all came from an adult who had recovered from COVID-19. The CDR3 runs from the conserved cysteine through the conserved F or W. The D gene is left open where the match is weak. Size values are once, few and many counts, or a class for expanded clones, and some rows have none.

>TRBV7-3|TRBJ1-1|.|.
CASSAGRDTEAFF
TGTGCCAGCAGCGCCGGCCGTGATACTGAAGCTTTCTTT
>TRBV27|TRBJ2-1|medium-sized|.
CASSLSARNEQFF
TGTGCCAGCAGTTTATCCGCCCGGAATGAGCAGTTCTTC
>TRBV10-3|TRBJ1-6|.|.
CAIRPRHDSPLHF
TGTGCCATCAGACCCAGACACGATTCACCCCTCCACTTT
>TRBV5-1|TRBJ2-2|once|.
CASSLAGGQANTGELFF
TGCGCCAGCAGCTTGGCCGGGGGGCAGGCCAACACCGGGGAGCTGTTTTTT
>TRBV19|TRBJ2-5|.|.
CASSIRTDQETQYF
TGTGCCAGTAGTATCAGGACAGACCAAGAGACCCAGTACTTC
>TRBV19|TRBJ1-2|.|.
CAATPRQPRRYTF
TGTGCCGCCACCCCGCGGCAGCCAAGGAGATACACCTTC
>TRBV27|TRBJ1-5|.|.
CASSFGGSNQPQHF
TGTGCCAGCAGTTTCGGGGGTAGCAATCAGCCCCAGCATTTT
>TRBV6-6|TRBJ1-5|.|TRBD1
CASTLQTGGSDQPQHF
TGTGCCAGCACCCTCCAGACAGGGGGCTCGGATCAGCCCCAGCATTTT
>TRBV10-3|TRBJ1-1|.|TRBD1
CAISGQGWSEAFF
TGTGCCATCAGTGGACAGGGTTGGTCTGAAGCTTTCTTT
>TRBV4-1|TRBJ1-5|.|TRBD1
CASSQEPTGGSNQPQHF
TGCGCCAGCAGCCAAGAACCGACAGGGGGAAGCAATCAGCCCCAGCATTTT
>TRBV5-1|TRBJ2-7|.|TRBD2
CASRPGTSGSGKGDEQYF
TGCGCCAGCAGACCCGGGACTAGCGGGAGTGGCAAGGGCGACGAGCAGTACTTC
>TRBV11-3|TRBJ2-2|few|.
CASSEQGFGGELFF
TGTGCCAGCAGCGAACAGGGTTTCGGCGGGGAGCTGTTTTTT
>TRBV29-1|TRBJ2-7|few|.
CSVDVRYEQYF
TGCAGCGTTGACGTACGCTACGAGCAGTACTTC
>TRBV12-3/TRBV12-4|TRBJ1-3|.|TRBD1
CASRTGAGNTIYF
TGTGCCAGCAGGACAGGGGCTGGAAACACCATATATTTT
>TRBV7-8|TRBJ1-2|.|.
CASSLERSTNYGYTF
TGTGCCAGCAGCTTAGAAAGAAGCACCAACTATGGCTACACCTTC
>TRBV5-1|TRBJ1-3|few|.
CASSLSLRDTIYF
TGCGCCAGCAGCCTAAGCCTGAGGGACACCATATATTTT
>TRBV10-3|TRBJ2-2|.|.
CAIMPSWGQENTGELFF
TGTGCCATTATGCCTTCCTGGGGGCAGGAGAACACCGGGGAGCTGTTTTTT
>TRBV6-5|TRBJ1-2|.|.
CASSSQGYGYGYTF
TGTGCCAGCAGTTCCCAGGGGTATGGGTATGGCTACACCTTC
>TRBV9|TRBJ2-4|.|.
CASSVGRGRPAKNIQYF
TGTGCCAGCAGCGTAGGGAGGGGTAGGCCGGCCAAAAACATTCAGTACTTC
>TRBV29-1|TRBJ2-1|.|TRBD2
CSVLERRAGVDEQFF
TGCAGCGTCCTCGAAAGAAGAGCGGGAGTGGATGAGCAGTTCTTC
>TRBV11-2|TRBJ1-2|.|.
CASSSEGSGYTF
TGTGCCAGCAGCTCCGAGGGGTCTGGCTACACCTTC
>TRBV10-2|TRBJ1-1|.|TRBD1
CASRLDRGGTEAFF
TGCGCCAGCAGGCTTGACAGGGGAGGGACTGAAGCTTTCTTT
>TRBV5-1|TRBJ2-5|.|.
CASSSKETQYF
TGCGCCAGCAGCTCTAAAGAGACCCAGTACTTC
>TRBV5-1|TRBJ1-1|few|.
CASSPLLGDEAFF
TGCGCCAGCAGCCCGCTTTTAGGGGATGAAGCTTTCTTT
>TRBV7-3|TRBJ2-3|.|TRBD2
CASSGTSGGRKDTQYF
TGTGCCAGCAGCGGGACTAGCGGGGGGCGCAAAGATACGCAGTATTTT
>TRBV25-1|TRBJ1-2|once|.
CASMGTLNYTF
TGTGCCAGCATGGGAACTCTCAACTACACCTTC
>TRBV28|TRBJ2-7|once|.
CASSPPGQGRYEQYF
TGTGCCAGCAGTCCACCCGGGCAGGGCAGGTACGAGCAGTACTTC
>TRBV7-9|TRBJ2-7|.|.
CASSTTDYEQYF
TGTGCCAGCAGCACGACAGATTACGAGCAGTACTTC
>TRBV19|TRBJ1-1|few|.
CASSLDRREAFF
TGTGCCAGTAGTCTAGACCGACGTGAAGCTTTCTTT
>TRBV15|TRBJ2-7|.|.
CATSRPIGGTAPLGEQYF
TGTGCCACCAGCAGACCAATAGGGGGGACAGCCCCTCTGGGGGAGCAGTACTTC
>TRBV4-1|TRBJ1-5|.|TRBD1
CASSQVQGARNQPQHF
TGCGCCAGCAGCCAGGTACAGGGGGCGCGTAATCAGCCCCAGCATTTT
>TRBV5-4|TRBJ2-1|once|TRBD2
CASSLAIAGPWGGEQFF
TGTGCCAGCAGCTTGGCTATAGCGGGACCCTGGGGTGGTGAGCAGTTCTTC
>TRBV5-1|TRBJ2-3|.|.
CASRSWTALDTQYF
TGCGCCAGCAGATCCTGGACAGCTCTAGATACGCAGTATTTT
>TRBV7-9|TRBJ1-1|.|.
CASSAQAGNTEAFF
TGTGCCAGCAGCGCCCAAGCGGGGAACACTGAAGCTTTCTTT
>TRBV2|TRBJ1-2|.|.
CASIKGEDNYGYTF
TGTGCCAGCATTAAGGGTGAGGATAACTATGGCTACACCTTC
>TRBV15|TRBJ2-7|.|.
CATSSGTLSASYEQYF
TGTGCCACCAGCAGTGGGACGTTGAGCGCGTCCTACGAGCAGTACTTC
>TRBV11-1|TRBJ2-5|.|.
CASSLVPFETQYF
TGTGCCAGCAGCTTAGTACCATTTGAGACCCAGTACTTC
>TRBV3-1/TRBV3-2|TRBJ2-5|.|.
CASSYGQRETQYF
TGTGCCAGCAGCTACGGACAGAGAGAGACCCAGTACTTC
>TRBV5-1|TRBJ1-1|once|.
CASSLVGGPNTEAFF
TGCGCCAGCAGCTTGGTAGGAGGGCCGAACACTGAAGCTTTCTTT
>TRBV6-4|TRBJ2-3|few|TRBD2
CASSAGGGTDTQYF
TGTGCCAGCAGTGCGGGAGGTGGAACAGATACGCAGTATTTT
>TRBV6-1|TRBJ1-4|.|.
CASSEVNGFNEKLFF
TGTGCCAGCAGTGAAGTTAACGGATTTAATGAAAAACTGTTTTTT
>TRBV7-8|TRBJ1-2|.|.
CASSLAVQGGTSYGYTF
TGTGCCAGCAGCTTAGCAGTACAAGGGGGAACGTCGTATGGCTACACCTTC
>TRBV15|TRBJ1-5|.|.
CATSRDWESRSNQPQHF
TGTGCCACCAGCAGAGATTGGGAGTCGAGGAGCAATCAGCCCCAGCATTTT
>TRBV5-1|TRBJ1-1|.|.
CASSLGVLLNTEAFF
TGCGCCAGCAGCTTGGGGGTTCTGTTGAACACTGAAGCTTTCTTT
>TRBV29-1|TRBJ2-5|.|.
CSARPGETQYF
TGCAGCGCCAGGCCGGGTGAGACCCAGTACTTC
>TRBV4-1|TRBJ2-3|.|TRBD2
CASSQLGTSGTDTQYF
TGCGCCAGCAGCCAATTAGGGACTAGCGGGACAGATACGCAGTATTTT
>TRBV7-9|TRBJ2-1|once|.
CASSLGLGAYNEQFF
TGTGCCAGCAGCTTAGGACTAGGGGCCTACAATGAGCAGTTCTTC
>TRBV7-8|TRBJ2-1|once|.
CASSLALSNEQFF
TGTGCCAGCAGCTTAGCACTTAGCAATGAGCAGTTCTTC
>TRBV14|TRBJ2-5|.|TRBD2
CASSQGGLAGIQETQYF
TGTGCCAGCAGCCAAGGGGGGCTAGCGGGGATTCAAGAGACCCAGTACTTC
>TRBV21-1|TRBJ2-1|once|.
CASSKAALAFYNEQFF
TGTGCCAGCAGCAAAGCGGCTCTAGCTTTTTACAATGAGCAGTTCTTC
>TRBV24-1|TRBJ1-2|.|.
CATSDSRGFRGYTF
TGTGCCACCAGTGATTCCAGGGGTTTCCGCGGCTACACCTTC
>TRBV5-4|TRBJ1-4|.|TRBD1
CASSLGSPTGDEKLFF
TGTGCCAGCAGCTTAGGTTCGCCCACAGGGGATGAAAAACTGTTTTTT
>TRBV19|TRBJ2-2|.|TRBD2
CASSILAGGRVTGELFF
TGTGCCAGTAGTATCCTAGCGGGAGGCCGGGTCACCGGGGAGCTGTTTTTT
>TRBV6-5|TRBJ1-2|.|.
CASSSARTNYGYTF
TGTGCCAGCAGCTCGGCACGCACTAACTATGGCTACACCTTC
>TRBV3-1/TRBV3-2|TRBJ1-1|.|.
CASSQVGGGTTEAFF
TGTGCCAGCAGCCAAGTTGGGGGAGGGACCACTGAAGCTTTCTTT
>TRBV27|TRBJ2-7|.|.
CASSLGQGREQYF
TGTGCCAGCAGTTTAGGTCAGGGCAGGGAGCAGTACTTC
>TRBV2|TRBJ2-3|.|.
CASSALQAPDTQYF
TGTGCCAGCAGTGCCCTCCAGGCCCCAGATACGCAGTATTTT
>TRBV11-2|TRBJ2-7|.|TRBD1
CASSPDRGIHEQYF
TGTGCCAGCAGCCCCGACAGGGGCATCCACGAGCAGTACTTC
>TRBV2|TRBJ2-7|.|.
CASRLRGGSSYEQYF
TGTGCCAGCAGGCTTAGGGGGGGAAGCTCCTACGAGCAGTACTTC